This T cell receptor beta chain comes out of a study of CXCR3-negative and CXCR3-positive naive CD8 T cells. With respect to this clonotype: The antigen remains unidentified.

Libraries were UMI-labeled 5' RACE TRB cDNA. Each CDR3 protein gets one entry in TCRdb, which reprocessed the 5' RACE reads and gives no DNA. This table lists around 52,000 distinct CDR3 sequences. Germline assignment: CDR1 MGHRA and CDR2 YSYEKL. This CDR3 has 13 amino acids. Study-wide points: Naive subsets had comparable surface CD5; TCR strength was inferred from TRB CDR3 properties. Memory cells showed distinct TRBV-TRBJ patterns, while the two naive subsets matched.

The TCR comes from a human donor in good health. Some clones in this sample may be carry-over from other donors' samples. The V call is TRBV4-1, the J call TRBJ1-2; TCRdb outputs TRBD1, but without DNA this stays unchecked. What was sequenced was memory CD8+ T cells from blood. The CDR3: CASSLDRVDGYTF.